This TCR beta chain came from a study of T-cell reconstitution after alpha-beta-depleted transplantation in children. Notes on the study in general: One year post-transplant, T-cell counts and diversity were largely derived from T cells produced anew.

TCRbeta library preparation incorporated unique molecular identifiers. One entry per CDR3 protein results from TCRdb running MiXCR on the PCR reads. The sample holds around 500,000 distinct CDR3 sequences, around 23% seen once. This clonotype was recorded a few times. Its cognate antigen is unknown. Trimming took off 5 bases at V and 3 bases at J, with 10 bases between the two ends. This CDR3 has 13 amino acids. Sequenced here: PBMCs, mostly from graft donor cells, sampled 360 days after TCRalphabeta/CD19-depleted stem cell transplant. The TCR originated in a boy younger than two who had a stem cell transplant for acute myeloid leukemia, so the T cells may come from the graft donor. The rearrangement uses TRBV12-3 or TRBV12-4 and TRBJ1-1; D is unclear. DNA for the CDR3: TGTGCCAGCAGTGGTGGAGCCGACACTGAAGCTTTCTTT. It yields the protein CASSGGADTEAFF.